The entry that follows covers one TCR beta chain sequence. This record belongs to a study of long-term antiretroviral therapy in people with HIV. Germline V CDR1 and CDR2: SQVTM, ANQGSEA. This CDR3 has 16 residues. The germline V and J ends were trimmed by 4 bases and 9 bases, with 25 bases remaining between them. They ran version v3.0 of the immunoSEQ assay at survey level. TCRdb's copy holds only in-frame clones and misses some; the assay was immunoSEQ multiplex PCR. The sample holds around 29,000 clones; 90% are singletons and the top ten take approximately 8%. Sample: unsorted PBMCs, taken 3.2 years before starting antiretroviral therapy. This receptor was identified in a man in his forties or fifties with HIV. The chain is built from TRBV29-1 and TRBJ2-1; D could derive from TRBD1 or TRBD2 (5 bases each). CDR3 nucleotides: TGCAGCGTTGTGGACCACAATCGGGCCCGTGGGGGTGAGCAGTTCTTC. Translation gives CSVVDHNRARGGEQFF.